The 26 T cell receptor beta chains presented below share a single source sample, sequenced in a study of blood T cell repertoires in COVID-19. The method was immunoSEQ multiplex PCR; TCRdb's version includes in-frame clones alone and lacks a portion of them. The sample carries 15,000 or so clones, around 87% recorded once. The sample taken for sequencing was peripheral blood. The source is a human donor in a cohort sampled during active COVID-19.

The count of this clone is one. The chain employs TRBV7-6 and TRBJ2-5, with D unresolved. The CDR3 is 16 residues long. The germline CDR1 and CDR2 sequences are SGHVS and FNYEAQ. Trimming took off 1 base at V and 0 bases at J, with 12 bases between the two ends. The CDR3 protein is CASSLVPDYYQETQYF. In DNA form, the CDR3 reads TGTGCCAGCAGCTTAGTTCCAGATTATTACCAAGAGACCCAGTACTTC.

The chain joins TRBV30 to TRBJ2-7, with 8 bases aligning to TRBD2. The CDR3 has 15 amino acids. Germline V gives CDR1 GTSNPN, CDR2 SVGIG (reference sequence). The V gene end was trimmed by 5 bases and the J gene end by 5 bases; junction bases not matched to a gene: 14. CDR3 amino acids: CAWQLRSGGPDEQYF. Written as DNA, the CDR3 is TGTGCCTGGCAATTACGTTCGGGGGGGCCGGACGAGCAGTACTTC.

The chain uses TRBV4-1 and TRBJ2-5; weak D call: TRBD2 (6 bases). Germline V gene sequence: CDR1 MGHRA, CDR2 YSYEKL. The CDR3 is 15 residues long. Trimming took off 1 base at V and 5 bases at J, with 14 bases between the two ends. As DNA, the CDR3 is TGCGCCAGCAGCCAAGTTCACAAGGAGGGGGAGACCCAGTACTTC. Its protein is CASSQVHKEGETQYF.

This clone was counted only a few times. V is TRBV7-2 and J is TRBJ1-1; weak D call: TRBD1 (5 bases). This CDR3 is built from 13 residues. The germline V gene has CDR1 SGHTA and CDR2 FQGNSA. The V end lost 5 bases, the J end lost 3 bases, and 10 bases lay between the germline ends. CDR3: CASSRREDTEAFF. CDR3 sequence (DNA): TGTGCCAGCAGCCGCAGGGAGGACACTGAAGCTTTCTTT.

The rearrangement joins TRBV27 to TRBJ2-7, with 7 bases identical to TRBD1. This CDR3 contains 14 residues. Losses at the gene ends were 6 bases for V and 0 bases for J; bases not matched to a gene: 5. Germline V gene sequence: CDR1 MNHEY, CDR2 SMNVEV (reference sequence). CDR3 amino acids: CASSQTGYSYEQYF. The CDR3 nucleotides read TGTGCCAGCAGCCAGACAGGGTACTCCTACGAGCAGTACTTC.

The chain is built from TRBV9 and TRBJ2-3; no clear D. The CDR3 contains 15 residues. Trimming left V 0 bases short and J 0 bases short, with 8 bases between. The germline CDR1 and CDR2 sequences are SGDLS and YYNGEE. CDR3 DNA: TGTGCCAGCAGCGTAGGACATTTAAGCACAGATACGCAGTATTTT. The encoded protein is CASSVGHLSTDTQYF.

The V call is TRBV6-4, the J call TRBJ2-1; TRBD2 agrees at 9 bases. The CDR3 runs 15 residues. Germline CDR1 reads MRHNA; CDR2 reads SNTAGT. V gave up 6 bases and J gave up 4 bases; unmatched junction bases: 7. The CDR3 loop reads CASSQTSGRYNEQFF. The CDR3 DNA reads as TGTGCCAGCAGCCAGACTAGCGGACGTTACAATGAGCAGTTCTTC.

The chain recombines TRBV25-1 with TRBJ2-2; D gene ambiguous. Germline V gene sequence: CDR1 MGHDK, CDR2 SYGVNS. The CDR3 covers 14 residues. The ends were cut back, 2 bases at V and 6 bases at J, with 10 bases in the middle. CDR3 protein: CASSELSAAGELFF. The CDR3, as DNA: TGTGCCAGCAGTGAACTCTCGGCGGCCGGGGAGCTGTTTTTT.

The genes are TRBV5-1 and TRBJ2-1, with D perhaps matching TRBD1 (6 bases). With 2 bases removed from V and 2 bases from J, the gap between germline ends came to 11 bases. This CDR3 region has 15 residues. CDR1 and CDR2 from the germline V gene are SGHRS and YFSETQ. In DNA, the CDR3 is TGCGCCAGCAGCTTAAAACAGGGACCCTACAATGAGCAGTTCTTC. This encodes CASSLKQGPYNEQFF.

This clone turned up a few times. V gene TRBV2 combines with J gene TRBJ2-2, with D uncertain. V was trimmed by 7 bases and J by 5 bases, leaving 11 bases between them. This CDR3 contains 13 residues. In germline, CDR1 is SNHLY, CDR2 FYNNEI. In DNA, the CDR3 is TGTGCCAGCAATTACGGTGCTACCGGGGAGCTGTTTTTT. Encoded protein: CASNYGATGELFF.

This sequence joins TRBV6-2 or TRBV6-3 and TRBJ1-1; D gene ambiguous. Germline V gene sequence: CDR1 MNHEY, CDR2 SVGEGT. V lost 0 bases to trimming and J lost 4 bases, with 6 bases between them. The CDR3 sequence is 13 residues long. The CDR3 DNA is TGTGCCAGCAGTTACTCATATCCCACTGAAGCTTTCTTT. Amino acids: CASSYSYPTEAFF.

The genes are TRBV4-2 and TRBJ2-2; the D gene is possibly TRBD1 (8 bases). This CDR3 has 15 residues. Germline V gene lookup returns CDR1 LGHNA and CDR2 YNFKEQ. Deletions cut 2 bases from V and 9 bases from J, with 16 bases between. The CDR3 here is CASSQQDREGRELFF. CDR3 bases: TGTGCCAGCAGCCAACAGGACAGGGAGGGCCGGGAGCTGTTTTTT.

The chain couples TRBV5-4 to TRBJ1-6; 7 nucleotides align to TRBD1. This CDR3 is 16 amino acids long. J gave up 3 bases and V 0 bases, and 3 bases lay outside the gene matches. The germline CDR1 and CDR2 sequences are SGHNT and YYREEE (reference sequence). The CDR3 nucleotides are TGTGCCAGCAGCTTGGCCGGGACAGTCTATAATTCACCCCTCCACTTT. It codes for CASSLAGTVYNSPLHF. The full variable domain, with the rest looked up from reference TRBV5-4 and TRBJ1-6, is ETGVTQSPTHLIKTRGQQVTLRCSSQSGHNTVSWYQQALGQGPQFIFQYYREEENGRGNFPPRFSGLQFPNYSSELNVNALELDDSALYLCASSLAGTVYNSPLHFGNGTRLTVT.

This clone has more than one count but fewer than ten. The chain joins TRBV5-4 to TRBJ2-5; TRBD1 matches at 8 bases. V shed 3 bases, J shed 4 bases, and the junction held 11 bases outside the gene matches. This CDR3 spans 16 amino acids. Germline CDR1 and CDR2: SGHNT and YYREEE (reference sequence). CDR3 sequence reads: CASSSWDRPNAETQYF. The CDR3 DNA reads TGTGCCAGCAGCTCATGGGACAGGCCTAACGCAGAGACCCAGTACTTC.

V gene TRBV7-8 combines with J gene TRBJ2-1; TRBD1 matches 7 bases. The CDR3 runs to 15 residues. V trimming: 3 bases; J trimming: 1 base; junction bases outside the gene matches: 3. Germline CDR1 SGHVS, CDR2 FQNEAQ. CDR3 in amino acids: CASSLTGTSYNEQFF. CDR3 coding DNA: TGTGCCAGCAGCTTGACAGGGACATCCTACAATGAGCAGTTCTTC.

The chain has TRBV7-2 and TRBJ2-3; D uncertain. The CDR3 length is 13 residues. Germline lookup yields CDR1 SGHTA and CDR2 FQGNSA. V gave up 1 base and J gave up 5 bases, with 7 bases separating them. The CDR3 is CASSLEGEDTQYF. The DNA of the CDR3 is TGTGCCAGCAGCTTAGAAGGAGAAGATACGCAGTATTTT.

V usage is TRBV5-1 and J usage is TRBJ2-5; 13 bases align to TRBD2. In germline, CDR1 is SGHRS, CDR2 YFSETQ. The CDR3 extends over 16 amino acids. V lost 4 bases and J lost 4; bases outside the gene matches: 7. The DNA for the CDR3 is TGCGCCAGCAGCGACCCCGGACTAGCGGGGGTAGAGACCCAGTACTTC. Its translation: CASSDPGLAGVETQYF.

The chain has TRBV6-5 and TRBJ1-3; TRBD1 is a possible D gene (6 bases). The CDR3 consists of 13 residues. The germline V gene encodes CDR1 MNHEY and CDR2 SVGAGI. Trimming shortened V by 6 bases and J by 4 bases, and 10 bases separated the two germline ends. The CDR3 loop reads CASRTGGGNTIYF. The CDR3 DNA reads as TGTGCCAGCAGGACAGGCGGAGGAAACACCATATATTTT.

This clone has just a few counts. The rearrangement joins TRBV5-4 to TRBJ2-1; TRBD1 matches 12 bases. This CDR3 has 14 amino acids. CDR1 and CDR2 (germline): SGHNT, YYREEE (reference sequence). J gave up 8 bases and V 4 bases, and 4 bases lay outside the gene matches. Written as DNA, the CDR3 is TGTGCCAGCAGCCAGGGACAGGGGGCTTATGAGCAGTTCTTC. Amino acids: CASSQGQGAYEQFF.

V usage is TRBV4-2 and J usage is TRBJ1-4; D remains unclear. The CDR3 length is 14 residues. V was clipped by 4 bases and J by 4 bases, with 10 bases between them. CDR1 is LGHNA, CDR2 YNFKEQ, per germline. The CDR3 loop is CASSPREDNEKLFF. The DNA for the CDR3 is TGTGCCAGCAGCCCTCGCGAAGATAATGAAAAACTGTTTTTT.

This chain uses TRBV7-8 with TRBJ1-1, with D tentatively TRBD1 (6 bases). Between the trimmed V and J ends, which lost 1 base and 2 bases, there was a span of 20 bases. The CDR3 is 18 residues long. Germline CDR1 and CDR2: SGHVS and FQNEAQ. The CDR3 DNA reads TGTGCCAGCAGCTTAGTCCGAGCAACAGGGTATATCAACACTGAAGCTTTCTTT. This gives the protein CASSLVRATGYINTEAFF.

Here the CDR3 DNA reads TGTGCCACCAGCAGAGATAAGGGGGCCCCTGAAGCTTTCTTT. Amino acids: CATSRDKGAPEAFF. The chain links TRBV15 to TRBJ1-1; 7 bases map to TRBD1. The V gene's germline CDR1 is LNHNV and CDR2 YYDKDF (reference sequence). With 0 bases clipped from V and 6 bases from J, the junction kept 4 bases outside the gene matches. The CDR3 extends over 14 amino acids.

This chain connects TRBV19 to TRBJ1-3, with 7 bases identical to TRBD1. J lost 6 bases, V lost 2 bases, and 7 bases had no gene match. The CDR3 spans 15 residues. Per germline, CDR1 LNHDA and CDR2 SQIVND (reference sequence). For the CDR3, the DNA is TGTGCCAGTAGTATAAACCCCGGGACAGCAAACACCATATATTTT. It translates to CASSINPGTANTIYF.

The V call is TRBV2, the J call TRBJ2-1; 8 bases are a match to TRBD2. Germline assignment: CDR1 SNHLY and CDR2 FYNNEI. The J segment lost 6 bases and the V segment lost 7 bases, leaving 14 bases of the junction unmatched. The CDR3 sequence is 16 residues long. The CDR3 nucleotides read TGTGCCAGCAACCGATGGCTAGCGGGTGCTTTCAATGAGCAGTTCTTC. Protein: CASNRWLAGAFNEQFF. The full variable domain, its missing parts supplied by reference TRBV2 and TRBJ2-1, is EPEVTQTPSHQVTQMGQEVILRCVPISNHLYFYWYRQILGQKVEFLVSFYNNEISEKSEIFDDQFSVERPDGSNFTLKIRSTKLEDSAMYFCASNRWLAGAFNEQFFGPGTRLTVL.

The V gene is TRBV15, the J gene TRBJ1-5, with 7 positions matching TRBD1. CDR3 size: 15 residues. Trimming took 3 bases from V and 2 from J; bases not matched to a gene: 4. Germline values: CDR1 LNHNV, CDR2 YYDKDF (reference sequence). The CDR3 nucleotides read TGTGCCACCAGCAGCGACAGGGTGGGCAATCAGCCCCAGCATTTT. This gives the protein CATSSDRVGNQPQHF.

This rearrangement joins TRBV10-3 to TRBJ2-7; 10 bases align to TRBD1. The CDR3 has 15 residues. V trimming: 1 base; J trimming: 6 bases; junction bases outside the gene matches: 6. CDR1 and CDR2 from the germline V gene are ENHRY and SYGVKD. The CDR3 region has the DNA TGTGCCATCAGTGAGTTGGACAGGGGGGACTCCGAGCAGTACTTC. Protein product: CAISELDRGDSEQYF.